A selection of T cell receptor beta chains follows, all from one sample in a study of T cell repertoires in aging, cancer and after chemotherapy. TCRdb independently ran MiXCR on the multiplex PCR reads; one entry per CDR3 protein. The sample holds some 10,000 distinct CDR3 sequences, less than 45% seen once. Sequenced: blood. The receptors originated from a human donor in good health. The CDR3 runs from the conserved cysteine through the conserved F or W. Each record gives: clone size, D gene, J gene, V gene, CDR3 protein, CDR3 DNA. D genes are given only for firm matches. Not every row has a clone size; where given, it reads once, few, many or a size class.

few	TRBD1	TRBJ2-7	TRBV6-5	CATARQGAYEQYF	TGTGCCACCGCCCGACAGGGGGCGTACGAGCAGTACTTC
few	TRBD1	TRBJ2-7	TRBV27	CASSPGTGYEQYF	TGTGCCAGCAGCCCCGGGACAGGCTACGAGCAGTACTTC
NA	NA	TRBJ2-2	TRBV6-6	CASSYQSSGELFF	TGTGCCAGCAGTTACCAGAGTTCCGGGGAGCTGTTTTTT
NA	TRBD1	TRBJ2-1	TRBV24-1	CATSDLNAGGLYEQFF	TGTGCCACCAGTGATTTGAACGCAGGGGGCCTCTATGAGCAGTTCTTC
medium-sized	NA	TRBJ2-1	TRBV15	CATWAAGLGNEQFF	TGTGCCACCTGGGCGGCGGGCTTGGGTAATGAGCAGTTCTTC
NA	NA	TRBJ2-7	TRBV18	CASSYGQQSSYKQYF	TGTGCCAGCTCGTATGGACAGCAGAGCTCCTACAAGCAGTACTTC
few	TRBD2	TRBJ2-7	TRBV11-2	CASTQAGGSSYEQYF	TGTGCCAGCACCCAAGCCGGGGGGAGCTCCTACGAGCAGTACTTC
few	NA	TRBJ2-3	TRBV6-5	CASRSVRGSGTDTQYF	TGTGCCAGCCGATCCGTCCGGGGGTCGGGCACAGATACGCAGTATTTT
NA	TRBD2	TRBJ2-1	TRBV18	CASSPPRVTSDEQFF	TGTGCCAGCTCACCACCGAGAGTTACTAGCGATGAGCAGTTCTTC
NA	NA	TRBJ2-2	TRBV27	CASSARQNTGELFF	TGTGCCAGCAGTGCTAGGCAGAACACCGGGGAGCTGTTTTTT
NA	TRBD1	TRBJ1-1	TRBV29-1	CSVGQGRGEAFF	TGCAGCGTAGGACAGGGGAGGGGTGAAGCTTTCTTT
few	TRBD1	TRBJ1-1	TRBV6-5	CASSRTGGTEAFF	TGTGCCAGCAGTCGAACAGGGGGGACTGAAGCTTTCTTT
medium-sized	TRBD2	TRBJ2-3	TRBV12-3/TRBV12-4	CASSFQLAGGTDTQYF	TGTGCCAGCAGTTTCCAACTAGCGGGAGGCACAGATACGCAGTATTTT
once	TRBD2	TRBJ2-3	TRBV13	CASGERGHGTDTQYF	TGTGCCAGCGGCGAGCGGGGCCACGGCACAGATACGCAGTATTTT
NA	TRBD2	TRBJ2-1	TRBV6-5	CASSRTSGSNNEQFF	TGTGCCAGCAGCCGGACTAGCGGGAGCAACAATGAGCAGTTCTTC
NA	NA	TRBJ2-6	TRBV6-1	CASSEKWGDGANVLTF	TGTGCCAGCAGTGAAAAATGGGGGGATGGGGCCAACGTCCTGACTTTC
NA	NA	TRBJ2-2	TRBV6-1	CASSDRRERSTGELFF	TGTGCCAGCAGTGATCGCAGAGAGAGGAGCACCGGGGAGCTGTTTTTT
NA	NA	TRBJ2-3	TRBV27	CASNEWGVHNTQYF	TGTGCCAGCAATGAATGGGGGGTTCACAATACGCAGTATTTT
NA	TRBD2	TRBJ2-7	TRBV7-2	CASSLGPIYGTRGDEQYF	TGTGCCAGCAGCCTAGGACCGATATACGGGACTCGGGGGGACGAGCAGTACTTC
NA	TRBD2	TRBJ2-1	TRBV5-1	CASSPLSGSPYNEQFF	TGCGCCAGCAGCCCCCTTAGCGGGAGCCCGTACAATGAGCAGTTCTTC
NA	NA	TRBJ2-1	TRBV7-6	CASSLRDLQGGEQFF	TGTGCCAGCAGCTTAAGGGACTTGCAAGGGGGTGAGCAGTTCTTC
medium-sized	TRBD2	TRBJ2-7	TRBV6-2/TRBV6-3	CASSYSREGHEQYF	TGTGCCAGCAGTTACTCGCGGGAGGGCCACGAGCAGTACTTC
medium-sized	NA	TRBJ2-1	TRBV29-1	CSHDSGIF	TGCAGCCATGATTCGGGGATCTTC
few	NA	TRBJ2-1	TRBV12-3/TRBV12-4	CASSLARVGQFF	TGTGCCAGCAGCTTGGCCAGGGTGGGTCAGTTCTTC
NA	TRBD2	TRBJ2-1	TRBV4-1	CASSRPPGLADLSSYNEQFF	TGCGCCAGCAGCCGTCCCCCGGGACTAGCGGATCTCAGCTCCTACAATGAGCAGTTCTTC
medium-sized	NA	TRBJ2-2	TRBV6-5	CASSYSEGTGELFF	TGTGCCAGCAGTTACTCGGAGGGCACCGGGGAGCTGTTTTTT
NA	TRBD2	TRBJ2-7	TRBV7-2	CASRDPAASGSTYF	TGTGCCAGCAGAGACCCGGCGGCGAGCGGGAGTACCTACTTC
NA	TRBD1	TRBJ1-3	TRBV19	CASSIGTGRNTIYF	TGTGCCAGTAGTATAGGGACAGGAAGAAACACCATATATTTT
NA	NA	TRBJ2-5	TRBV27	CASSPLWEYQETQYF	TGTGCCAGCAGTCCTTTGTGGGAGTACCAAGAGACCCAGTACTTC
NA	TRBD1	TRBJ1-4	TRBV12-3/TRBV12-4	CASSPGGTNEKLFF	TGTGCCAGCAGTCCAGGGGGGACTAATGAAAAACTGTTTTTT
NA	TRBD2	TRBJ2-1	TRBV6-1	CASSELAGGYNEQFF	TGTGCCAGCAGTGAACTAGCGGGAGGGTACAATGAGCAGTTCTTC
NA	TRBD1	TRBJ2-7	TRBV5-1	CASSMGQSMTYEQYF	TGCGCCAGCAGCATGGGACAGTCGATGACCTACGAGCAGTACTTC
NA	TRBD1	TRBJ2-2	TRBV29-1	CSATTGKDTGELFF	TGCAGCGCTACGACAGGGAAGGACACCGGGGAGCTGTTTTTT
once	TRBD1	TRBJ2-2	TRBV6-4	CASSVDRGTGELFF	TGTGCCAGCAGCGTGGACAGGGGGACCGGGGAGCTGTTTTTT
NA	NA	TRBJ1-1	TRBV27	CASSRTGREAFF	TGTGCCAGCAGTCGTACAGGGAGGGAAGCTTTCTTT
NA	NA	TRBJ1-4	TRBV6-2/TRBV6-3	CASSYSAQGHEKLFF	TGTGCCAGCAGTTACTCGGCACAGGGCCATGAAAAACTGTTTTTT
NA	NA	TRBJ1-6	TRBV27	CASSPGPSPLHF	TGTGCCAGCAGTCCAGGGCCCTCACCCCTCCACTTT
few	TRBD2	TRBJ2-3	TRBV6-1	CASSEMAGGTDTQYF	TGTGCCAGCAGTGAAATGGCGGGAGGTACAGATACGCAGTATTTT
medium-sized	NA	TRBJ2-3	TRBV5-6	CASSSLGGADTQYF	TGTGCCAGCAGTTCTCTGGGGGGAGCAGATACGCAGTATTTT
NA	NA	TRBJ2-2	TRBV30	CASTSTVNTGELFF	TGTGCCAGCACCTCGACAGTGAACACCGGGGAGCTGTTTTTT
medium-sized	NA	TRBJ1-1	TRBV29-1	CSVGEIEAFF	TGCAGCGTTGGCGAGATTGAAGCTTTCTTT
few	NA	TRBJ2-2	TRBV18	CASSPPVRSTGELFF	TGTGCCAGCTCACCACCGGTAAGAAGCACCGGGGAGCTGTTTTTT
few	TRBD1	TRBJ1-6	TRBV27	CASSSNRGLGSPLHF	TGTGCCAGCAGTTCCAACAGGGGGCTAGGGTCACCCCTCCACTTT
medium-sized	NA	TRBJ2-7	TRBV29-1	CSVRARVESYEQYF	TGCAGCGTTAGGGCCAGGGTAGAATCCTACGAGCAGTACTTC
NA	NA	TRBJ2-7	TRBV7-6	CASSDRDDPTYEQYF	TGTGCCAGCAGCGACCGGGACGACCCCACCTACGAGCAGTACTTC
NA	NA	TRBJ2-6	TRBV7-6	CASSLWVGANVLTF	TGTGCCAGCAGCTTATGGGTTGGGGCCAACGTCCTGACTTTC
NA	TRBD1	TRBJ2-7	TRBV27	CASSFWGQPYEQYF	TGTGCCAGCAGTTTTTGGGGACAGCCCTACGAGCAGTACTTC
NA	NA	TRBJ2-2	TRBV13	CASTRGTKTGELFF	TGTGCCAGCACCCGAGGGACAAAAACCGGGGAGCTGTTTTTT
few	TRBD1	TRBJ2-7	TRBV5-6	CASSLRTSGQLTYEQYF	TGTGCCAGCAGCTTGAGGACTTCGGGACAGCTTACCTACGAGCAGTACTTC
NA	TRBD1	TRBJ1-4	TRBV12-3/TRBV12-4	CASSSPGQGVEKLFF	TGTGCCAGCAGTTCGCCGGGACAGGGGGTTGAAAAACTGTTTTTT
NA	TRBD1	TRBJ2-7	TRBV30	CAWSALRDRDSYEQYF	TGTGCCTGGAGTGCCCTCCGGGACAGGGACTCCTACGAGCAGTACTTC
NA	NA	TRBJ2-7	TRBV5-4	CASSLFTGSGYEQYF	TGTGCCAGCAGCTTGTTCACCGGGTCAGGCTACGAGCAGTACTTC
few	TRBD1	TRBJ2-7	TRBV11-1	CASSSSTGGRGSEQYF	TGTGCCAGCAGCTCTTCGACAGGGGGACGCGGGAGCGAGCAGTACTTC
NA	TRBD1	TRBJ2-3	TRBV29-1	CSVAGTGGTDTQYF	TGCAGCGTAGCCGGGACAGGGGGCACAGATACGCAGTATTTT
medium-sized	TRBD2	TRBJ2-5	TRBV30	CAWNSGAGGETQYF	TGTGCCTGGAATTCAGGGGCGGGAGGAGAGACCCAGTACTTC
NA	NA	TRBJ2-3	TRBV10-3	CAISEFATDTQYF	TGTGCCATCAGTGAGTTCGCCACAGATACGCAGTATTTT
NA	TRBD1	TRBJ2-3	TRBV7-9	CASSLVGDRGDTQYF	TGTGCCAGCAGCTTAGTCGGGGACAGGGGGGATACGCAGTATTTT
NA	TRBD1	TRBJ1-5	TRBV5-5	CASSSDRIGQPQHF	TGTGCCAGCAGCTCGGACAGGATCGGGCAGCCCCAGCATTTT
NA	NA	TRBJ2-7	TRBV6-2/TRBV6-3	CASTRPEVGREQYF	TGTGCCAGCACCCGCCCCGAGGTCGGGCGCGAGCAGTACTTC